These T cell receptor beta chains were read from a single sample in a study of shared clonotypes between healthy human individuals. Sequencing used immunoSEQ multiplex PCR; TCRdb keeps in-frame clones, though not all of them. The data show about 2.4 million clones, approximately 93% seen once. Material for sequencing was naive CD4+ T cells from PBMCs. The receptors were gathered from a man in his late teens or twenties in good health. Some clones in this sample may be carry-over from other donors' samples. Each CDR3 is given with its conserved first and last residue. A D gene is named only where the DNA matches it firmly. Size tells how often a clone was seen (once, few, many) or the class of an expanded clone, and some rows leave it out.

TRBV10-3	-	TRBJ1-2	-	CAISSAKDTRGGGYTF	TGTGCCATCAGTTCAGCAAAAGACACCCGAGGGGGTGGCTACACCTTC
TRBV19	TRBD1	TRBJ1-4	-	CASSRDSVKSTNEKLFF	TGTGCCAGTAGTAGGGACAGCGTCAAGTCAACTAATGAAAAACTGTTTTTT
TRBV30	TRBD1	TRBJ1-2	once	CACTPGQGGYGYTF	TGTGCCTGTACGCCGGGACAGGGAGGGTATGGCTACACCTTC
TRBV7-3	-	TRBJ2-3	-	CASRQYQDYSLSTDTQYF	TGTGCCAGCAGGCAGTACCAGGACTACTCCCTTAGCACAGATACGCAGTATTTT
TRBV6-5	-	TRBJ2-2	-	CASSYMRVSTGELFF	TGTGCCAGCAGTTACATGAGGGTCTCAACCGGGGAGCTGTTTTTT
TRBV10-1	TRBD2	TRBJ2-5	-	CASSESLAGGHQETQYF	TGCGCCAGCAGTGAGTCCTTAGCGGGAGGGCATCAAGAGACCCAGTACTTC
TRBV5-1	TRBD1	TRBJ2-3	-	CASRGLWTGKGVSTDTQYF	TGCGCCAGCAGGGGTCTCTGGACAGGGAAAGGGGTTAGCACAGATACGCAGTATTTT
TRBV30	-	TRBJ2-1	-	CAWSVQGVYNEQFF	TGTGCCTGGAGTGTGCAAGGTGTATACAATGAGCAGTTCTTC
TRBV7-2	TRBD1	TRBJ1-2	-	CASSGQLGQGAFGYTF	TGTGCCAGCAGCGGCCAATTGGGACAGGGGGCCTTTGGCTACACCTTC
TRBV30	-	TRBJ2-7	-	CALGRQTESYEQYF	TGTGCCCTGGGAAGGCAAACCGAGTCCTACGAGCAGTACTTC
TRBV7-2	TRBD2	TRBJ2-5	-	CASSFTSGSGETQYF	TGTGCCAGCAGCTTTACTAGCGGGAGTGGTGAGACCCAGTACTTC
TRBV27	-	TRBJ1-5	-	CASRPSVAGNQPQHF	TGTGCCAGCAGACCAAGCGTGGCGGGCAATCAGCCCCAGCATTTT
TRBV7-8	TRBD2	TRBJ2-1	-	CASSSRITNSGRGTYNEQFF	TGTGCCAGCAGCTCTCGAATTACTAATAGCGGGAGGGGAACCTACAATGAGCAGTTCTTC
TRBV9	TRBD2	TRBJ2-1	-	CASSVATSGSFYEQFF	TGTGCCAGCAGCGTAGCTACTAGCGGGAGTTTCTATGAGCAGTTCTTC
TRBV5-5	-	TRBJ1-5	-	CASSWLTTGSNQPQHF	TGTGCCAGCAGCTGGCTGACTACAGGTAGCAATCAGCCCCAGCATTTT
TRBV6-5	-	TRBJ1-2	-	CASSYSIGNYGYTF	TGTGCCAGCAGTTACTCGATAGGGAACTATGGCTACACCTTC
TRBV29-1	TRBD2	TRBJ2-3	-	CSVTSGGTDTQYF	TGCAGCGTTACTAGCGGGGGAACAGATACGCAGTATTTT
TRBV6-1	TRBD2	TRBJ2-7	-	CASSIGLADPYEQYF	TGTGCCAGCAGCATCGGACTAGCGGACCCCTACGAGCAGTACTTC
TRBV28	TRBD2	TRBJ2-1	-	CASSFAGTRSEQFF	TGTGCCAGCAGTTTCGCCGGGACTAGAAGTGAGCAGTTCTTC
TRBV7-7	-	TRBJ2-2	-	CASSLRRLSNTGELFF	TGTGCCAGCAGCTTACGGAGGCTTTCGAACACCGGGGAGCTGTTTTTT
TRBV6-6	-	TRBJ2-2	-	CASRQGRNTGELFF	TGTGCCAGCAGGCAGGGCAGGAACACCGGGGAGCTGTTTTTT
TRBV27	-	TRBJ2-1	-	CASSQSYNEQFF	TGTGCCAGCAGCCAAAGCTACAATGAGCAGTTCTTC